Here is one TCR beta chain with its context. The antigen remains undetermined. Method: immunoSEQ multiplex PCR; TCRdb's copy keeps in-frame clones and lacks some. The table includes some 120,000 clones, around 93% detected once. The data are from a study of T cell responses to AZD1222 COVID-19 vaccine. Across the study: Pooled together were second doses at about 4 or about 12 weeks. Broader study findings: Dominant at 160-218 and 743-854, vaccine-associated CD4 TCRs also spanned spike. Once two AZD1222 doses were given, Spike-specific TCR breadth and depth went up. Close to half of spike-specific TCRs reportedly recognize unmutated variant regions.

Germline V gives CDR1 SQVTM, CDR2 ANQGSEA. V was pared by 6 bases and J by 10 bases, with 13 bases of the junction left unmatched. This CDR3 contains 15 residues. The TCR originated in an adult in good health. V usage is TRBV29-1 and J usage is TRBJ2-1; 12 nucleotides match TRBD2. Material: peripheral blood, obtained on day 0 of AZD1222 vaccination. The CDR3 loop reads CSVAKGLAGMQEQFF. The CDR3 region has the DNA TGCAGCGTCGCTAAAGGACTAGCGGGGATGCAGGAGCAGTTCTTC.